A selection of T cell receptor beta chains follows, all from one sample in a study of T cell repertoires in cytomegalovirus infection. TCRdb re-analysed the reads in MiXCR, keeping a single row per CDR3 protein. The sample has around 490,000 distinct CDR3 sequences; 26% are singletons. Source material: PBMCs. All receptors come from a human donor in good health (CMV status not recorded). Some clones in this sample may be carry-over from other donors' samples. Each CDR3 is given with its conserved first and last residue. The D gene is left open where the match is weak. Clone size is not always given. Where it is, it says once, few, many or a class for expanded clones.

len: 16
abundance: many
d_gene: -
v_gene: TRBV7-2
j_gene: TRBJ1-6
CDR3nt: TGTGCCAGCAGCTTACGGGACCACAACTATAATTCACCCCTCCACTTT
CDR3aa: CASSLRDHNYNSPLHF

len: 14
abundance: -
d_gene: -
v_gene: TRBV20-1
j_gene: TRBJ2-2
CDR3nt: TGCAGTGCTAGAGGCACGGGGGAGGCCGGGGAGCTGTTTTTT
CDR3aa: CSARGTGEAGELFF

len: 14
abundance: -
d_gene: TRBD2
v_gene: TRBV20-1
j_gene: TRBJ2-7
CDR3nt: TGCAGTGCTCAACCGGGACTAGCGAGCTACGAGCAGTACTTC
CDR3aa: CSAQPGLASYEQYF

len: 16
abundance: -
d_gene: TRBD1
v_gene: TRBV20-1
j_gene: TRBJ2-5
CDR3nt: TGCAGTGCTAGAGAGCCCAGGGGGCGCTTTCAAGAGACCCAGTACTTC
CDR3aa: CSAREPRGRFQETQYF

len: 14
abundance: -
d_gene: TRBD1
v_gene: TRBV20-1
j_gene: TRBJ2-1
CDR3nt: TGCAGTGTGGGAAGGACAGGGGCCTACAATGAGCAGTTCTTC
CDR3aa: CSVGRTGAYNEQFF

len: 14
abundance: few
d_gene: -
v_gene: TRBV6-5
j_gene: TRBJ1-1
CDR3nt: TGTGCCAGCAGTTACTCGGGCCGCCGTCTTGAAGCTTTCTTT
CDR3aa: CASSYSGRRLEAFF

len: 15
abundance: few
d_gene: -
v_gene: TRBV12-3/TRBV12-4
j_gene: TRBJ2-1
CDR3nt: TGTGCCAGCAATAGGTACCGTAGCGGAATAAATGAGCAGTTCTTC
CDR3aa: CASNRYRSGINEQFF

len: 15
abundance: -
d_gene: TRBD1
v_gene: TRBV27
j_gene: TRBJ2-5
CDR3nt: TGTGCCAGCAGTTTATCCGGACAGGGGGAAGAGACCCAGTACTTC
CDR3aa: CASSLSGQGEETQYF

len: 16
abundance: -
d_gene: TRBD2
v_gene: TRBV9
j_gene: TRBJ2-5
CDR3nt: TGTGCCAGCAGCGTGTCTAGCGGGAGCGTGGGGGAGACCCAGTACTTC
CDR3aa: CASSVSSGSVGETQYF

len: 15
abundance: many
d_gene: -
v_gene: TRBV7-2
j_gene: TRBJ2-1
CDR3nt: TGTGCCAGCAGCTCCGGGAGTCTATCAAACCATGAGCAGTTCTTC
CDR3aa: CASSSGSLSNHEQFF

len: 13
abundance: few
d_gene: -
v_gene: TRBV6-6
j_gene: TRBJ2-7
CDR3nt: TGTGCCAGCAAGTCCGCCAACAGCTACGAGCAGTACTTC
CDR3aa: CASKSANSYEQYF

len: 13
abundance: -
d_gene: -
v_gene: TRBV15
j_gene: TRBJ2-3
CDR3nt: TGTGCCACCGCAGGGGCTAGCACAGATACGCAGTATTTT
CDR3aa: CATAGASTDTQYF

len: 14
abundance: -
d_gene: -
v_gene: TRBV30
j_gene: TRBJ1-1
CDR3nt: TGTGCCTGGACCACTTTCGGGACATCGCTTGGAGCTTTCTTT
CDR3aa: CAWTTFGTSLGAFF

len: 14
abundance: -
d_gene: TRBD2
v_gene: TRBV19
j_gene: TRBJ2-5
CDR3nt: TGTGCCAGTAGTTGGGGGGAGGGCCGAGAGACCCAGTACTTC
CDR3aa: CASSWGEGRETQYF

len: 13
abundance: few
d_gene: TRBD2
v_gene: TRBV6-2/TRBV6-3
j_gene: TRBJ2-1
CDR3nt: TGTGCCAGCAGTTACTCGGCGGGAGTGGGGCAGTTCTTC
CDR3aa: CASSYSAGVGQFF

len: 15
abundance: -
d_gene: TRBD2
v_gene: TRBV5-4
j_gene: TRBJ2-1
CDR3nt: TGTGCCAGCAGCAACCCTAGCGGGAGGAGTCATGAGCAGTTCTTC
CDR3aa: CASSNPSGRSHEQFF

len: 15
abundance: -
d_gene: -
v_gene: TRBV4-1
j_gene: TRBJ2-1
CDR3nt: TGCGCCAGCAGCCAAGATGGTCGCTCTGGGAATGAGCAGTTCTTC
CDR3aa: CASSQDGRSGNEQFF

len: 15
abundance: -
d_gene: TRBD2
v_gene: TRBV6-2/TRBV6-3
j_gene: TRBJ2-5
CDR3nt: TGTGCCAGCAGCCGACTAGCGGGAGGCGGGGAGACCCAGTACTTC
CDR3aa: CASSRLAGGGETQYF

len: 16
abundance: few
d_gene: -
v_gene: TRBV7-6
j_gene: TRBJ2-3
CDR3nt: TGTGCCAGCAGCCCTCCCGAGGGGCTGGGGACAGATACGCAGTATTTT
CDR3aa: CASSPPEGLGTDTQYF

len: 13
abundance: -
d_gene: -
v_gene: TRBV29-1
j_gene: TRBJ1-3
CDR3nt: TGCAGCGTTGAAGTACAGGGTCCAAACACCATATATTTT
CDR3aa: CSVEVQGPNTIYF

len: 16
abundance: few
d_gene: -
v_gene: TRBV19
j_gene: TRBJ1-3
CDR3nt: TGTGCCAGTAGTAAGGGACGGCTGAGCTCTGGAAACACCATATATTTT
CDR3aa: CASSKGRLSSGNTIYF

len: 13
abundance: few
d_gene: -
v_gene: TRBV28
j_gene: TRBJ1-2
CDR3nt: TGTGCCACCTTTATCCATCGGCGGGTCGGCTACACCTTC
CDR3aa: CATFIHRRVGYTF

len: 12
abundance: many
d_gene: -
v_gene: TRBV12-3/TRBV12-4
j_gene: TRBJ1-1
CDR3nt: TGTGCCAGCTCCCAGCTGAACACTGAAGCTTTCTTT
CDR3aa: CASSQLNTEAFF

len: 14
abundance: many
d_gene: TRBD1
v_gene: TRBV7-2
j_gene: TRBJ1-1
CDR3nt: TGTGCCAGCAGCTGGGACAGGACTAACACTGAAGCTTTCTTT
CDR3aa: CASSWDRTNTEAFF

len: 12
abundance: -
d_gene: -
v_gene: TRBV19
j_gene: TRBJ1-4
CDR3nt: TGTGCCAGTAGTAACGGCTGGGAAAAACTGTTTTTT
CDR3aa: CASSNGWEKLFF

len: 14
abundance: few
d_gene: -
v_gene: TRBV19
j_gene: TRBJ2-3
CDR3nt: TGTGCCACTTCCTTAGGTTTTATAACAGATACGCAGTATTTT
CDR3aa: CATSLGFITDTQYF

len: 12
abundance: -
d_gene: -
v_gene: TRBV6-1
j_gene: TRBJ1-1
CDR3nt: TGTGCCAGCAGTGAAGCGGAGGCTGAAGCTTTCTTT
CDR3aa: CASSEAEAEAFF

len: 15
abundance: -
d_gene: -
v_gene: TRBV24-1
j_gene: TRBJ2-2
CDR3nt: TGTGCCACCAGTGAGGCGGGGACGAACACCGGGGAGCTGTTTTTT
CDR3aa: CATSEAGTNTGELFF

len: 16
abundance: -
d_gene: -
v_gene: TRBV19
j_gene: TRBJ1-6
CDR3nt: TGTGCCAGTACCGGTGACAGGAGCTCCTATAATTCACCCCTCCACTTT
CDR3aa: CASTGDRSSYNSPLHF

len: 16
abundance: few
d_gene: TRBD1
v_gene: TRBV28
j_gene: TRBJ2-7
CDR3nt: TGTGCCAGCAGTTTATTCGGGACAGGGGGCTCCTACGAGCAGTACTTC
CDR3aa: CASSLFGTGGSYEQYF

len: 13
abundance: -
d_gene: -
v_gene: TRBV12-3/TRBV12-4
j_gene: TRBJ2-2
CDR3nt: TGTGCCAGCAGTTTAGAGGGTCACGGGGAGCTGTTTTTT
CDR3aa: CASSLEGHGELFF

len: 18
abundance: many
d_gene: TRBD1
v_gene: TRBV7-2
j_gene: TRBJ1-5
CDR3nt: TGTGCCAGCAGCTTAGCTTTTGGACAGGGATATAGCAATCAGCCCCAGCATTTT
CDR3aa: CASSLAFGQGYSNQPQHF